Shown below are 25 T cell receptor beta chains from a single sample sequenced in a study of shared clonotypes between healthy human individuals. The protocol was immunoSEQ multiplex PCR, while the TCRdb copy is restricted to in-frame clones and leaves out a portion. This sample has around 510,000 clones, with more than 95% found just once. Sample: naive CD4+ T cells sorted from blood. Subset noted: CD45RA+ positively selected. The source of these receptors is a woman aged 25-40 years in good health.

This rearrangement joins TRBV28 to TRBJ2-1; 7 nucleotides match TRBD2. V lost 5 bases and J lost 8; bases outside the gene matches: 12. The germline V gene encodes CDR1 MDHEN and CDR2 SYDVKM. The CDR3 covers 15 residues. The chain's CDR3 is CASSGILARVDEQFF. The CDR3 DNA reads TGTGCCAGCAGTGGCATACTAGCGAGGGTCGATGAGCAGTTCTTC. The full variable domain, its missing parts supplied by reference TRBV28 and TRBJ2-1, is DVKVTQSSRYLVKRTGEKVFLECVQDMDHENMFWYRQDPGLGLRLIYFSYDVKMKEKGDIPEGYSVSREKKERFSLILESASTNQTSMYLCASSGILARVDEQFFGPGTRLTVL.

J is TRBJ2-1 and V is TRBV28; possibly TRBD2 for D (5 bases). The CDR3 consists of 15 residues. The V and J ends lost 2 bases and 0 bases respectively, with 8 bases between them. CDR1 is MDHEN and CDR2 is SYDVKM in the germline V gene. This CDR3 is CASSLRDFSYNEQFF. The CDR3, as DNA: TGTGCCAGCAGTTTACGGGATTTCTCCTACAATGAGCAGTTCTTC. The variable domain in full, with the rest retrieved from reference TRBV28 and TRBJ2-1, is DVKVTQSSRYLVKRTGEKVFLECVQDMDHENMFWYRQDPGLGLRLIYFSYDVKMKEKGDIPEGYSVSREKKERFSLILESASTNQTSMYLCASSLRDFSYNEQFFGPGTRLTVL.

The CDR3 reads CASSLGWTSGTGEQFF. In DNA, the CDR3 is TGTGCCAGCAGCCTGGGATGGACTAGCGGGACCGGTGAGCAGTTCTTC. V and J are TRBV11-2 and TRBJ2-1, with TRBD2 matching over 12 bases. The CDR3 sequence is 16 residues long. The ends lost 5 bases at V and 9 bases at J; junction bases unmatched: 11. Looked up from germline, CDR1 is SGHAT and CDR2 is FQNNGV.

The V gene is TRBV7-9, the J gene TRBJ1-2, with D unresolved. Trimming took 2 bases from V and 5 from J, leaving 12 bases between them. The CDR3 is 14 amino acids. Germline V gives CDR1 SEHNR, CDR2 FQNEAQ (reference sequence). In DNA, the CDR3 is TGTGCCAGCAGCTTATTTGGGTCGGGGTATGGCTACACCTTC. Protein product: CASSLFGSGYGYTF. The complete variable domain, with remaining parts taken from reference TRBV7-9 and TRBJ1-2, reads DTGVSQNPRHKITKRGQNVTFRCDPISEHNRLYWYRQTLGQGPEFLTYFQNEAQLEKSRLLSDRFSAERPKGSFSTLEIQRTEQGDSAMYLCASSLFGSGYGYTFGSGTRLTVV.

Details on this clone: At the DNA level, this CDR3 is encoded by other sequences in the same sample as well. The chain joins TRBV5-1 to TRBJ2-3, with 9 bases lining up with TRBD2. CDR1 SGHRS and CDR2 YFSETQ come from the germline V gene. The CDR3 has 15 residues. V was pared by 1 base and J by 4 bases, with 4 bases of the junction left unmatched. The CDR3 coding sequence is TGCGCCAGCAGCTTGATGGCGGGAGGGCCAGATACGCAGTATTTT. The encoded protein is CASSLMAGGPDTQYF.

This clone has only one observation. The chain combines TRBV5-6 with TRBJ1-2; 10 positions agree with TRBD1. The CDR3 is 15 amino acids. J lost 7 bases, V lost 4 bases, and 10 bases had no gene match. From germline, CDR1 is SGHDT and CDR2 YYEEEE. CDR3 amino acids: CASSGPGQGSSGYTF. CDR3 sequence (DNA): TGTGCCAGCAGCGGTCCGGGACAGGGGTCTAGTGGCTACACCTTC.

This clone was counted a single time. The chain couples TRBV11-2 to TRBJ1-1; no firm D call. Deletions cut 5 bases from V and 2 bases from J, with 12 bases between. This CDR3 region has 14 residues. The germline gives CDR1 SGHAT, CDR2 FQNNGV. CDR3 in amino acids: CASSLTVTNTEAFF. CDR3 nucleotides: TGTGCCAGCAGCCTAACGGTGACTAACACTGAAGCTTTCTTT. The full variable domain, its missing parts supplied by reference TRBV11-2 and TRBJ1-1, is EAGVAQSPRYKIIEKRQSVAFWCNPISGHATLYWYQQILGQGPKLLIQFQNNGVVDDSQLPKDRFSAERLKGVDSTLKIQPAKLEDSAVYLCASSLTVTNTEAFFGQGTRLTVV.

The chain employs TRBV11-2 and TRBJ2-1, with D unresolved. The CDR3 has 12 residues. The V end was cut by 4 bases, the J end by 6 bases, with 7 bases between. Looked up from germline, CDR1 is SGHAT and CDR2 is FQNNGV. For the CDR3, the DNA is TGTGCCAGCAGCTCCTTAGGCAATGAGCAGTTCTTC. This encodes CASSSLGNEQFF.

The rearrangement links TRBV28 to TRBJ1-2; the match to TRBD1 covers 11 bases. The germline V gene encodes CDR1 MDHEN and CDR2 SYDVKM. With V trimmed by 5 bases and J by 1 base, 9 bases remained unmatched. The CDR3 runs 17 residues. In nucleotides, the CDR3 is TGTGCCAGCAGTCTGGGACAGGGGGTCTGGGGTAACTATGGCTACACCTTC. This sequence encodes CASSLGQGVWGNYGYTF.

This clone was observed a single time. The chain joins TRBV2 to TRBJ2-5; D is unclear. CDR1 is SNHLY and CDR2 is FYNNEI in the germline V gene. This CDR3 has 14 residues. The V gene lost 11 bases and the J gene lost 4 bases, with 20 bases spanning the gap. The DNA of the CDR3 is TGTGCCTCCCGCAAATCGCTTATCATAGAGACCCAGTACTTC. This translates into CASRKSLIIETQYF.

CDR3 DNA sequence: TGTGCCAGCAGCTTACTCGAGCAGTACTTC. This translates into CASSLLEQYF. V is TRBV7-3 and J is TRBJ2-7, with unresolved D. Germline CDR1 SGHTA, CDR2 FQGTGA. Trimming removed 2 bases at V and 6 bases at J, with 2 bases between. The CDR3 runs 10 residues.

The chain uses TRBV5-1 and TRBJ1-5; TRBD1 aligns across 7 bases. Germline CDR1 reads SGHRS; CDR2 reads YFSETQ. The CDR3 spans 15 residues. The V segment lost 7 bases and the J segment 9 bases; nucleotides outside the gene matches: 16. The CDR3 protein is CASSLGTVPSGPQHF. DNA of the CDR3: TGCGCCAGCTCTCTTGGGACAGTCCCATCGGGGCCCCAGCATTTT.

This chain joins TRBV15 and TRBJ2-7; TRBD2 aligns across 9 bases. The CDR3 spans 15 residues. CDR1 is LNHNV and CDR2 is YYDKDF in the germline V gene (reference sequence). The junction had 5 bases not matched to a gene; V was cut back by 4 bases and J by 1 base. The CDR3 DNA is TGTGCCACCAGCACCCGAGCGGGAGGTTCCTACGAGCAGTACTTC. It specifies CATSTRAGGSYEQYF.

The chain joins TRBV5-6 to TRBJ1-5; TRBD1 matches at 8 bases. Germline assignment: CDR1 SGHDT and CDR2 YYEEEE. V was pared by 3 bases and J by 2 bases, with 7 bases of the junction left unmatched. This CDR3 region has 16 residues. The DNA for the CDR3 is TGTGCCAGCAGCTCAGCAGGGGGCCGCGGCAATCAGCCCCAGCATTTT. Its protein is CASSSAGGRGNQPQHF.

The V and J genes are TRBV6-5 and TRBJ1-2, with 12 bases matching TRBD1. Trimming removed 4 bases from V and 6 bases from J; junction bases left unmatched: 6. Germline CDR1 MNHEY, CDR2 SVGAGI. The CDR3 length is 15 residues. The CDR3 DNA reads TGTGCCAGCAGTTCCCCGGGACAGGGGGCGAATGGCTACACCTTC. This translates into CASSSPGQGANGYTF.

The chain employs TRBV21-1 and TRBJ2-7; TRBD2 is the table's D call, not checked against the DNA. TRBV21-1 is a recognized pseudogene. The CDR3 runs 11 residues. CDR3 bases: TGTGCCACTGAGCGGAGCTACGAGCAGTACTTC. It encodes CATERSYEQYF.

This clone was observed once. The V gene is TRBV7-9, the J gene TRBJ2-5, with D perhaps given as TRBD1 or TRBD2 (6 bases each). The germline V gene encodes CDR1 SEHNR and CDR2 FQNEAQ (reference sequence). There are 13 residues in the CDR3. The ends were cut back, 6 bases at V and 5 bases at J, with 13 bases in the middle. The CDR3 protein is CASRGGLRETQYF. The CDR3 nucleotides read TGTGCCAGCAGGGGGGGCCTTCGGGAGACCCAGTACTTC.

The rearrangement joins TRBV7-6 to TRBJ2-5, with D uncertain. Trimming took off 2 bases at V and 5 bases at J, with 18 bases between the two ends. Germline assignment: CDR1 SGHVS and CDR2 FNYEAQ. This CDR3 comprises 16 residues. The CDR3 sequence: CASSLMRKVGRETQYF. In DNA, the CDR3 is TGTGCCAGCAGCTTAATGAGGAAGGTTGGGCGGGAGACCCAGTACTTC.

The chain is built from TRBV19 and TRBJ2-1; maybe TRBD2 (6 bases). The length of the CDR3 is 12 residues. Germline V gene data show CDR1 as LNHDA and CDR2 as SQIVND (reference sequence). V gave up 6 bases and J gave up 8 bases, with 11 bases separating them. As DNA, the CDR3 is TGTGCCAGTAGCGCTAGCGTTGATGAGCAGTTCTTC. It translates to CASSASVDEQFF.

The chain links TRBV9 to TRBJ1-2; D ambiguous. The germline gives CDR1 SGDLS, CDR2 YYNGEE. CDR3 length: 11 residues. Trimming removed 4 bases from V and 11 bases from J, with 12 bases in between. CDR3 DNA sequence: TGTGCCAGCAGCCGCCAGGCGTGGTACACCTTC. The encoded protein is CASSRQAWYTF. The full variable domain, in which reference TRBV9 and TRBJ1-2 provide the parts outside the CDR3, is DSGVTQTPKHLITATGQRVTLRCSPRSGDLSVYWYQQSLDQGLQFLIQYYNGEERAKGNILERFSAQQFPDLHSELNLSSLELGDSALYFCASSRQAWYTFGSGTRLTVV.

J is TRBJ2-3 and V is TRBV5-1; D possibly matches TRBD1 or TRBD2 (5 bases each). V was cut by 2 bases and J by 7 bases, with 17 bases left in between. There are 15 residues in the CDR3. In germline, CDR1 is SGHRS, CDR2 YFSETQ. CDR3 region: CASSLKRDLRYTQYF. Written as DNA, the CDR3 is TGCGCCAGCAGCTTAAAGAGGGACCTTCGGTATACGCAGTATTTT.

V is TRBV19 and J is TRBJ2-1; 9 bases line up with TRBD1. The germline V gene encodes CDR1 LNHDA and CDR2 SQIVND (reference sequence). Losses at the gene ends were 6 bases for V and 7 bases for J; bases not matched to a gene: 13. CDR3 length: 16 amino acids. In DNA, the CDR3 is TGTGCCAGTAGCCCACGGGGACAGGGAGGCACGAATGAGCAGTTCTTC. Protein: CASSPRGQGGTNEQFF.

The V and J genes are TRBV27 and TRBJ2-7, with a weak D call TRBD1 (6 bases). V was pared by 2 bases and J by 0 bases, with 11 bases between. Germline V lookup: CDR1 MNHEY, CDR2 SMNVEV (reference sequence). The CDR3 consists of 15 residues. The CDR3, as DNA: TGTGCCAGCAGTTTACGGCAGGGGACCTCCTACGAGCAGTACTTC. This encodes CASSLRQGTSYEQYF.

The chain is built from TRBV19 and TRBJ1-5, with 9 bases aligning to TRBD1. The V and J ends lost 7 bases and 7 bases, in that order; junction bases with no gene match: 11. The CDR3 extends over 15 amino acids. Per germline, CDR1 LNHDA and CDR2 SQIVND (reference sequence). The CDR3 DNA follows: TGTGCCAGTATAAAACAGGGGGCGATAGGGCAGCCCCAGCATTTT. This gives the protein CASIKQGAIGQPQHF.

V gene TRBV2 combines with J gene TRBJ2-3; perhaps TRBD2 as D (6 bases). V lost 1 base and J 1 base, leaving 9 bases between the germline ends. The CDR3 length is 15 residues. Germline V gene sequence: CDR1 SNHLY, CDR2 FYNNEI. CDR3 coding DNA: TGTGCCAGCAGTGAAGGGAGGGCACGCACAGATACGCAGTATTTT. Encoded protein: CASSEGRARTDTQYF.